Listed here are 10 T cell receptor beta chains from one sample, sequenced in a study of T cells in Graves' hyperthyroidism and ophthalmopathy. RNA transcripts served as the template for amplifying TCR beta CDR3 regions. When the TCR CDR3 underwent first-round RT-PCR, the HTBI primer set was used. TCRdb reprocessed the multiplex PCR reads via MiXCR and lists one record per CDR3 protein. The sample shows about 96,000 distinct CDR3 sequences, about half of them seen only once. Sequencing used blood. The source is a woman between 35 and 50 years old with Graves' hyperthyroidism.

The genes are TRBV10-3 and TRBJ1-5; D gene ambiguous. The germline V gene has CDR1 ENHRY and CDR2 SYGVKD. V lost 5 bases, J lost 3 bases, and 8 bases lay in between. The CDR3 is 13 residues long. The CDR3 sequence is CAISHWDNQPQHF. The CDR3 coding sequence is TGTGCCATCAGTCATTGGGACAATCAGCCCCAGCATTTT.

This clonotype was seen a single time. This rearrangement joins TRBV10-3 to TRBJ1-5, with no clear D. There are 10 residues in the CDR3. Trimming removed 10 bases from V and 6 bases from J, with 7 bases in between. From germline, CDR1 is ENHRY and CDR2 SYGVKD. The CDR3 is CATWGQPQHF. In nucleotides, the CDR3 is TGTGCCACTTGGGGTCAGCCCCAGCATTTT.

This clonotype was seen ten or more times. The V call is TRBV20-1, the J call TRBJ2-7; D is uncertain. There are 12 residues in the CDR3. Deletions cut 7 bases from V and 0 bases from J, with 10 bases between. Germline loops: CDR1 DFQATT, CDR2 SNEGSKA (reference sequence). CDR3 region: CSVGVSSYEQYF. DNA for the CDR3: TGCAGTGTGGGCGTGAGCTCCTACGAGCAGTACTTC.

There are many counts of this clonotype. The CDR3 coding sequence is TGTGCCAGCCCAGCGATGAACGGGACAGCATATGGCTACACCTTC. It specifies CASPAMNGTAYGYTF. V and J are TRBV7-3 and TRBJ1-2; the match to TRBD1 covers 7 bases. With 8 bases clipped from V and 5 bases from J, the junction kept 14 bases outside the gene matches. The CDR3 sequence is 15 residues long. The germline V gene encodes CDR1 SGHTA and CDR2 FQGTGA. Drawing the rest from reference TRBV7-3 and TRBJ1-2, the complete variable domain is GAGVSQTPSNKVTEKGKYVELRCDPISGHTALYWYRQSLGQGPEFLIYFQGTGAADDSGLPNDRFFAVRPEGSVSTLKIQRTERGDSAVYLCASPAMNGTAYGYTFGSGTRLTVV.

The table lists this clonotype with many counts. J is TRBJ1-4 and V is TRBV15, with unresolved D. Germline CDR1 LNHNV, CDR2 YYDKDF (reference sequence). The CDR3 contains 15 residues. Trimming pared 5 bases from V and 8 bases from J, leaving 18 bases between. This CDR3 is CATSRAAGVGEKLFF. CDR3 coding DNA: TGTGCCACCAGCCGAGCAGCCGGGGTCGGCGAAAAACTGTTTTTT.

This clonotype was picked up a small number of times. This sequence joins TRBV7-2 and TRBJ1-2; D remains unclear. Germline loops: CDR1 SGHTA, CDR2 FQGNSA. The V and J ends lost 4 bases and 4 bases respectively, with 7 bases between them. CDR3 size: 12 residues. For the CDR3, the DNA is TGTGCCAGCAGCTCCCGCAGCTATGGCTACACCTTC. This sequence encodes CASSSRSYGYTF. Combining the CDR3 with reference TRBV7-2 and TRBJ1-2 gives the whole variable domain GAGVSQSPSNKVTEKGKDVELRCDPISGHTALYWYRQSLGQGLEFLIYFQGNSAPDKSGLPSDRFSAERTGGSVSTLTIQRTQQEDSAVYLCASSSRSYGYTFGSGTRLTVV.

The DNA of the CDR3 is TGTGCCAGCAGCTTAAGGGGGGGCCTCCACTTT. Protein sequence: CASSLRGGLHF. The chain uses TRBV7-6 and TRBJ1-6; TRBD1 might be the D (6 bases). The CDR3 spans 11 residues. Germline V lookup: CDR1 SGHVS, CDR2 FNYEAQ. With 2 bases removed from V and 15 bases from J, the gap between germline ends came to 8 bases.

This clonotype was recorded many times. In nucleotides, the CDR3 is TGTGCCAGCAGCTTAGCCGAAAGCTCCTACGAGCAGTACTTC. Protein: CASSLAESSYEQYF. This chain connects TRBV7-9 to TRBJ2-7; D is unclear. The CDR3 loop spans 14 amino acids. Trimming shortened V by 0 bases and J by 0 bases, and 6 bases separated the two germline ends. Germline values: CDR1 SEHNR, CDR2 FQNEAQ (reference sequence).

This clonotype was counted ten times or more. The V gene is TRBV5-1, the J gene TRBJ2-5; D ambiguous. Germline V gene sequence: CDR1 SGHRS, CDR2 YFSETQ. Deletions cut 3 bases from V and 4 bases from J, with 10 bases between. The CDR3 contains 13 residues. This CDR3 reads CASSSILGETQYF. In DNA form, the CDR3 reads TGCGCCAGCAGCTCTATTCTCGGAGAGACCCAGTACTTC.

CDR3 amino acids: CASSYLGQEGTEAFF. CDR3 nucleotides: TGTGCCAGCAGTTACTTAGGACAGGAAGGGACTGAAGCTTTCTTT. J is TRBJ1-1 and V is TRBV7-9; 7 bases map to TRBD1. The junction had 12 bases not matched to a gene; V was cut back by 6 bases and J by 5 bases. Germline CDR1 SEHNR, CDR2 FQNEAQ (reference sequence). This CDR3 is 15 amino acids long.